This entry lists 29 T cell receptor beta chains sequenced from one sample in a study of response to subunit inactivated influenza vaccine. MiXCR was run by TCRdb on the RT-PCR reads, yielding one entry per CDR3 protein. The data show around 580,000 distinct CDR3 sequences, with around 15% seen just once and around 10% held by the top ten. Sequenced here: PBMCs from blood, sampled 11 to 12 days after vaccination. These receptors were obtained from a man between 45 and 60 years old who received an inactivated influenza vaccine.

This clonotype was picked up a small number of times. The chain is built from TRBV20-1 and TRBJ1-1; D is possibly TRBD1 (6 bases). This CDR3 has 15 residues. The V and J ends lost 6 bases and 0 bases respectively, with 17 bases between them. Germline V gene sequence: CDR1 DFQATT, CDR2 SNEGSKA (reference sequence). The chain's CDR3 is CSAPTGKLMNTEAFF. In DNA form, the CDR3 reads TGCAGTGCACCTACAGGGAAACTAATGAACACTGAAGCTTTCTTT.

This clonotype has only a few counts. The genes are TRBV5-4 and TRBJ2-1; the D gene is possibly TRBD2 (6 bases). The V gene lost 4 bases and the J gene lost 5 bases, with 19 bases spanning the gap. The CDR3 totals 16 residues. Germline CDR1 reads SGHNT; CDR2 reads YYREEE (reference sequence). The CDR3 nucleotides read TGTGCCAGCAGCCCTACACGGAGCGGGCTTAACAATGAGCAGTTCTTC. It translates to CASSPTRSGLNNEQFF.

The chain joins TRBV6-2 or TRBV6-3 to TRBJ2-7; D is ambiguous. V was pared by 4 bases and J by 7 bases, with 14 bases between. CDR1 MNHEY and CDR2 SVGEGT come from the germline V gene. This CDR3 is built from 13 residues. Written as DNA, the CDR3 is TGTGCCAGCAGTTTCGGACGCAGTTGGGAGCAGTACTTC. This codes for CASSFGRSWEQYF.

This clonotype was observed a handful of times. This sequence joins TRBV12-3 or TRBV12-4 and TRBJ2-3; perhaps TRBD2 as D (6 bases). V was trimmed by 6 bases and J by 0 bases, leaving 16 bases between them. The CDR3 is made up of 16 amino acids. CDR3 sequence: CASSPQLALSTDTQYF. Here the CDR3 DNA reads TGTGCCAGCAGCCCCCAGCTAGCGCTGAGCACAGATACGCAGTATTTT.

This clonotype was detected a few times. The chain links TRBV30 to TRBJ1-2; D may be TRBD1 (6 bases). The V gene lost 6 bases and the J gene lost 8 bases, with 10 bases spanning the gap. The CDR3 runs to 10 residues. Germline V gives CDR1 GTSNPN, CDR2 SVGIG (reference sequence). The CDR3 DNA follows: TGTGCCTGCGGGACAACGGGCTACACCTTC. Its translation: CACGTTGYTF.

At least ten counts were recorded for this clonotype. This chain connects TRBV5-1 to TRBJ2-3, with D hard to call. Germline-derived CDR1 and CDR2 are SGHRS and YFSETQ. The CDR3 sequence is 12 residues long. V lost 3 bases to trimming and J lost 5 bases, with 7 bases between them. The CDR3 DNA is TGCGCCAGCAGCTCTAGAGGAGATACGCAGTATTTT. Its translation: CASSSRGDTQYF.

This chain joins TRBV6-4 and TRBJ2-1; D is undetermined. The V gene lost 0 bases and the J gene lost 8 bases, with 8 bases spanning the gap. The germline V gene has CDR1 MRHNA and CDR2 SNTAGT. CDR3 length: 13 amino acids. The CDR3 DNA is TGTGCCAGCAGTGACTCAAGTTACCATGAGCAGTTCTTC. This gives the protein CASSDSSYHEQFF.

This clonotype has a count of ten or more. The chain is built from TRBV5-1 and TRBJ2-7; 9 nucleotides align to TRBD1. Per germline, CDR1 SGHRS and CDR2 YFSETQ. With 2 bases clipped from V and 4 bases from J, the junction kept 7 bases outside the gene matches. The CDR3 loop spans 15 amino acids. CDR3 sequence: CASSFTQGAVYEQYF. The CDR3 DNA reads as TGCGCCAGCAGCTTCACACAGGGGGCAGTTTACGAGCAGTACTTC.

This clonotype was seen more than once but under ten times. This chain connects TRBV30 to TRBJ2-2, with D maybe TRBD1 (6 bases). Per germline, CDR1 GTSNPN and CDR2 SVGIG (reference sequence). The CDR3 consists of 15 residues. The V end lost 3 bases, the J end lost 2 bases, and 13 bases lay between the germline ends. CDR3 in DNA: TGTGCCTGGAGGTTCGGGACATACAACACCGGGGAGCTGTTTTTT. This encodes CAWRFGTYNTGELFF.

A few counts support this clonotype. The CDR3 DNA is TGTGCCAGCTCACCAACCGGGACGGCATCCTGGGAGCAGTACTTC. Translating gives CASSPTGTASWEQYF. This chain joins TRBV18 and TRBJ2-7, with D possibly called TRBD1 or TRBD2 (5 bases each). The CDR3 spans 15 residues. Germline V CDR1 and CDR2: KGHSH, LQKENI. V was trimmed by 2 bases and J by 7 bases, leaving 18 bases between them.

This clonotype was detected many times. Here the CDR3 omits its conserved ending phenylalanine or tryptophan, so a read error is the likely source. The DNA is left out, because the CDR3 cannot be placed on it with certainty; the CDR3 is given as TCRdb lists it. The CDR3: CAISEPLPQLGATDG. The chain links TRBV10-3 to TRBJ1-1. Counting both end residues, the CDR3 totals 15 amino acids. Germline CDR1 is ENHRY and CDR2 is SYGVKD.

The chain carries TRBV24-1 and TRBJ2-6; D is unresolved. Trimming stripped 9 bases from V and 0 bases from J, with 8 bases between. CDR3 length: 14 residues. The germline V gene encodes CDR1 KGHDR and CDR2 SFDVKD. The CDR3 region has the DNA TGTGCCACCCAATCGAGCTCTGGGGCCAACGTCCTGACTTTC. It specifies CATQSSSGANVLTF.

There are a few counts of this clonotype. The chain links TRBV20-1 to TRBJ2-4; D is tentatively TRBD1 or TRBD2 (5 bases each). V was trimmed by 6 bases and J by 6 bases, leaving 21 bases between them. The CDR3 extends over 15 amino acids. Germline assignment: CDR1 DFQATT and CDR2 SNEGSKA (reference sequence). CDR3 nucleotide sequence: TGCAGTGCCCCTGGTTGGGGGACGGGATCAAACATTCAGTACTTC. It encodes CSAPGWGTGSNIQYF.

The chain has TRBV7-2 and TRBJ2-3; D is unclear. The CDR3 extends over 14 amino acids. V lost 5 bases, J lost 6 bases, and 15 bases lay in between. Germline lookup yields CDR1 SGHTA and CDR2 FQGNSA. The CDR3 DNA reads TGTGCCAGCAGCAACCGACCGACGACGGATACGCAGTATTTT. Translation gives CASSNRPTTDTQYF. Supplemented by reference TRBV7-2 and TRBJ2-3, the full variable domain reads GAGVSQSPSNKVTEKGKDVELRCDPISGHTALYWYRQSLGQGLEFLIYFQGNSAPDKSGLPSDRFSAERTGGSVSTLTIQRTQQEDSAVYLCASSNRPTTDTQYFGPGTRLTVL.

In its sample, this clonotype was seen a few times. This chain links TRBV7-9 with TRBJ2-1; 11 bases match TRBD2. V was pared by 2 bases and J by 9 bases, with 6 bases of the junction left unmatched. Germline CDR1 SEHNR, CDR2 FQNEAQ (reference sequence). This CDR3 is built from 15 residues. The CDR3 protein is CASSLIAGGLGEQFF. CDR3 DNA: TGTGCCAGCAGCTTAATAGCGGGGGGGCTGGGTGAGCAGTTCTTC. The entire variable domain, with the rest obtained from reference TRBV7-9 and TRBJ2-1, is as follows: DTGVSQNPRHKITKRGQNVTFRCDPISEHNRLYWYRQTLGQGPEFLTYFQNEAQLEKSRLLSDRFSAERPKGSFSTLEIQRTEQGDSAMYLCASSLIAGGLGEQFFGPGTRLTVL.

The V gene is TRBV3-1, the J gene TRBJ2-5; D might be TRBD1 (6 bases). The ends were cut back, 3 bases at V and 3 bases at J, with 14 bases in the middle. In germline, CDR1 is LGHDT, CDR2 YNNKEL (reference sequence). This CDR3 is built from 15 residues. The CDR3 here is CASSQDDPGEETQYF. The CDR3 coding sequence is TGTGCCAGCAGCCAGGATGACCCAGGGGAAGAGACCCAGTACTTC.

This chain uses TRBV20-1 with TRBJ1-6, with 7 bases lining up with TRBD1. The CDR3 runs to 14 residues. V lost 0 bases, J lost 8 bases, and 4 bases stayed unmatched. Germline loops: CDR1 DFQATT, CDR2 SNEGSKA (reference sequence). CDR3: CSARDITGDSPLHF. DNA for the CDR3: TGCAGTGCTAGAGATATAACAGGGGATTCACCCCTCCACTTT.

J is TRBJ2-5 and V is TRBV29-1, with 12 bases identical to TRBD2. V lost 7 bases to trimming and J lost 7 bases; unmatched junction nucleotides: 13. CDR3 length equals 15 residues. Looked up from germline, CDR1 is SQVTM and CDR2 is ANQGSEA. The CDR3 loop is CSATFLAGGPATQYF. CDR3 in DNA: TGCAGCGCAACCTTTCTAGCGGGGGGGCCGGCGACCCAGTACTTC.

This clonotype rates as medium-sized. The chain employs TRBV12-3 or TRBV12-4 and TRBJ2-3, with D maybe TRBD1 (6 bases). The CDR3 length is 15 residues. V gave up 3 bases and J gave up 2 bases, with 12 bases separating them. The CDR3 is CASSLRQEITDTQYF. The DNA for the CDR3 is TGTGCCAGCAGTTTGAGACAGGAGATCACAGATACGCAGTATTTT.

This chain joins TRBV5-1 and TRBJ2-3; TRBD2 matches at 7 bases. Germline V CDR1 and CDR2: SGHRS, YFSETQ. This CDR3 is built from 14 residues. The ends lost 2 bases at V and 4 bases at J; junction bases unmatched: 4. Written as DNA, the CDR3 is TGCGCCAGCAGCTTTTACCGGGGGGCAGATACGCAGTATTTT. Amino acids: CASSFYRGADTQYF.

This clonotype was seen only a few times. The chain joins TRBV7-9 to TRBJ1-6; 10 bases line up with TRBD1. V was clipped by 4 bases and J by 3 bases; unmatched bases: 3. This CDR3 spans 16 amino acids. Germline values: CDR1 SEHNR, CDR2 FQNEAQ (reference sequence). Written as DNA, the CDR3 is TGTGCCAGCAGCTCCGGGACAGGGGTCTATAATTCACCCCTCCACTTT. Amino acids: CASSSGTGVYNSPLHF. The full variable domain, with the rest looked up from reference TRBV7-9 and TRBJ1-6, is DTGVSQNPRHKITKRGQNVTFRCDPISEHNRLYWYRQTLGQGPEFLTYFQNEAQLEKSRLLSDRFSAERPKGSFSTLEIQRTEQGDSAMYLCASSSGTGVYNSPLHFGNGTRLTVT.

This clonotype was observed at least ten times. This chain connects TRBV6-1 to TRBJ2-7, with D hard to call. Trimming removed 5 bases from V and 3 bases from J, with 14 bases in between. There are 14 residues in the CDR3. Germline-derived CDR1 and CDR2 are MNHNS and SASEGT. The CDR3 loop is CASSTPSTGYEQYF. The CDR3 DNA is TGTGCCAGCAGTACCCCCTCCACTGGCTACGAGCAGTACTTC.

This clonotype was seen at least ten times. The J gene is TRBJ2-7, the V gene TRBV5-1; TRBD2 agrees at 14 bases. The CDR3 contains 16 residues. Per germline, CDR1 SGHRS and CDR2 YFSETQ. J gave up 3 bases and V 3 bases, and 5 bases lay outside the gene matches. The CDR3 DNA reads TGCGCCAGCAGCTCCGGGACTAGCGGGAGCGGCTACGAGCAGTACTTC. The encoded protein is CASSSGTSGSGYEQYF.

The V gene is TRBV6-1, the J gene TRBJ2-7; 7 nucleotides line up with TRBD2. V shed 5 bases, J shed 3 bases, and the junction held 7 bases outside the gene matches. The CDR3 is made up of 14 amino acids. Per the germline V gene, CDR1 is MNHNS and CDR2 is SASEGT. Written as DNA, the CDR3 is TGTGCCAGCAGTCCGTTGGGAGGGGACTACGAGCAGTACTTC. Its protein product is CASSPLGGDYEQYF.

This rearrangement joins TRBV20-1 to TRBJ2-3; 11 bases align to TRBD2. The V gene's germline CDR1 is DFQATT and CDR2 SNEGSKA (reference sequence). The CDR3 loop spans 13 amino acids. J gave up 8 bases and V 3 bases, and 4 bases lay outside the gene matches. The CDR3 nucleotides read TGCAGTGCTAGGGTTAGCGGGAGGGTTACGCAGTATTTT. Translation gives CSARVSGRVTQYF.

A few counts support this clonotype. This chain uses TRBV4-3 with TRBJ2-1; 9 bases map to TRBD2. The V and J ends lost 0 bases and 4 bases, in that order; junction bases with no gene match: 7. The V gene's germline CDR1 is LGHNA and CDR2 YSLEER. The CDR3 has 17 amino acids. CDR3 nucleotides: TGCGCCAGCAGCCAAGACCCCGGGACTAGCCCTTACAATGAGCAGTTCTTC. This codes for CASSQDPGTSPYNEQFF.

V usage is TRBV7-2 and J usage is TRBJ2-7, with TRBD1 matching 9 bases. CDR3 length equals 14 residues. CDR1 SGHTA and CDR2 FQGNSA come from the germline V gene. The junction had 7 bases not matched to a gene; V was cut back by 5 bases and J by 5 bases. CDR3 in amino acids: CASSRNRDRDEQYF. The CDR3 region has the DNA TGTGCCAGCAGCAGAAACCGGGACAGGGACGAGCAGTACTTC. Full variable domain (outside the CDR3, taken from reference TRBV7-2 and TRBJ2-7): GAGVSQSPSNKVTEKGKDVELRCDPISGHTALYWYRQSLGQGLEFLIYFQGNSAPDKSGLPSDRFSAERTGGSVSTLTIQRTQQEDSAVYLCASSRNRDRDEQYFGPGTRLTVT.

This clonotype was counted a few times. DNA for the CDR3: TGTGCCAGCAGCGTAGTGGGAGGGCCAGGCAATGAGCAGTTCTTC. Its translation: CASSVVGGPGNEQFF. The chain couples TRBV9 to TRBJ2-1, with 7 bases lining up with TRBD2. The V gene's germline CDR1 is SGDLS and CDR2 YYNGEE. The V gene end was trimmed by 0 bases and the J gene end by 6 bases; junction bases not matched to a gene: 6. This CDR3 comprises 15 residues.

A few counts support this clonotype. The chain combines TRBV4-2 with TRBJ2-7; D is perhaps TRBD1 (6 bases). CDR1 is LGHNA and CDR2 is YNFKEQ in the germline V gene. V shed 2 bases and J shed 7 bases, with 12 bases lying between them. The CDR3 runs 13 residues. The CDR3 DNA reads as TGTGCCAGCAGCCAATGGGGGCAGTATGAGCAGTACTTC. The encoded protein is CASSQWGQYEQYF.